The present entry profiles one T cell receptor beta chain with its context. The antigen remains unidentified. The ends lost 4 bases at V and 6 bases at J; junction bases unmatched: 5. CDR3 length: 12 amino acids. Germline assignment: CDR1 SQVTM and CDR2 ANQGSEA. This sample was included in a study of OX40 agonist ivuxolimab in advanced cancers. Broader study findings: There were, on average, more expanded clones in CD8+ T cells than in CD4+. Both CD4+ and CD8+ T cell populations in blood had undergone clonal expansion by week 6 at 0.1 to 3.0 mg/kg.

Sequencing used immunoSEQ multiplex PCR; TCRdb keeps in-frame clones, though not all of them. The top ten hold under 0.7% of the sample, which has some 38,000 clones, around 89% seen once. The source of this sequence is an adult with an advanced solid tumor such as melanoma, head and neck, liver or kidney cancer. The specimen comprised CD4+ or CD8+ T cells sorted from blood, sampled in a trial of the OX40 agonist ivuxolimab. The chain has TRBV29-1 and TRBJ1-1, with 7 bases identical to TRBD1. Here the CDR3 reads CSVASTGAEAFF. CDR3 sequence (DNA): TGCAGCGTTGCCTCAACAGGGGCTGAAGCTTTCTTT. The full variable domain, rest sourced from reference TRBV29-1 and TRBJ1-1, is SAVISQKPSRDICQRGTSLTIQCQVDSQVTMMFWYRQQPGQSLTLIATANQGSEATYESGFVIDKFPISRPNLTFSTLTVSNMSPEDSSIYLCSVASTGAEAFFGQGTRLTVV.